This TCR beta chain was captured in a study of shared clonotypes between healthy human individuals. Study-level background: The donor pool was made up of a couple of women and three men aged 18 to 49.

This clone occurred a few times. From germline, CDR1 is SNHLY and CDR2 FYNNEI. Unmatched junction bases numbered 9, after V lost 8 bases and J lost 7 bases. This CDR3 comprises 15 residues. Every subset's genomic DNA went evenly onto several immunoSEQ plates. Using ten immunoSEQ deep assay plates, investigators sequenced unsorted PBMC DNA. Source study methods: Filtering of immunoSEQ junctional sequences could not match full-length read filtering. Generated by immunoSEQ multiplex PCR, the TCRdb table keeps only in-frame clones and is missing some. V and J calls and clone size follow that table, whereas D and trimming were derived from the DNA. The sample contains a few hundred thousand clones, 79% of which appear only once.

V usage is TRBV2 and J usage is TRBJ2-1, with 12 bases lining up with TRBD2. The receptor's source is a woman between 40 and 55 years old in good health. Some clones in this sample may be carry-over from other donors' samples. The specimen was PBMCs. Written as DNA, the CDR3 is TGTGCCAGCCGAAGACTAGCGGGAGTTGGGAATGAGCAGTTCTTC. It is translated as CASRRLAGVGNEQFF.